This TCR beta chain was observed in a study of blood T cell repertoires in COVID-19. As for the study in general: Sources were T cells, B-cell-depleted T cells, or PBMCs; the material itself was cDNA or gDNA.

The CDR3 sequence is 16 residues long. The germline gives CDR1 SEHNR, CDR2 FQNEAQ (reference sequence). Germline trimming cut 5 bases from V and 7 bases from J; bases unmatched to any gene: 11. Authors' methods: By means of reference gene primer amplification, nucleated cell counts were estimated. Clones were sequenced by immunoSEQ multiplex PCR, and TCRdb holds only the in-frame ones, with some missing. V, J and clone size reflect that table, while D and trimming were determined from the DNA. Found here are about 210,000 clones, 75% to 85% of them singletons; the top ten hold around 9.5%. The receptor's source is a man aged 45 to 65 with active or convalescent COVID-19. Sample: peripheral blood. The V and J genes are TRBV7-9 and TRBJ2-2, with 9 bases fitting TRBD1. The CDR3 sequence: CASSASGTGKGGELFF. CDR3 nucleotides: TGTGCCAGCAGCGCCTCCGGGACAGGGAAAGGCGGGGAGCTGTTTTTT.